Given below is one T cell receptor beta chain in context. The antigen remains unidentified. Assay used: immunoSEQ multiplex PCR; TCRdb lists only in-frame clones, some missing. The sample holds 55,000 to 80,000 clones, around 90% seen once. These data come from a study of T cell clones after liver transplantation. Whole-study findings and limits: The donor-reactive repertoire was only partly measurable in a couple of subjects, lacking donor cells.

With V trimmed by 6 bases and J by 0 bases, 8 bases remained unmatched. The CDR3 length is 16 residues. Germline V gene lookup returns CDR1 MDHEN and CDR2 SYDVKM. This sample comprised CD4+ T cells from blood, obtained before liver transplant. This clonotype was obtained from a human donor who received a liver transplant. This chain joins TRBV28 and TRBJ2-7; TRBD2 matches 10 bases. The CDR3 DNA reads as TGTGCCAGCAGATTTCGAGCGGGAGGGAGCTCCTACGAGCAGTACTTC. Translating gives CASRFRAGGSSYEQYF.